This T cell receptor (beta chain) was recorded in a study of T cells in localized non-small cell lung cancer. Findings and limits, study-wide: Median approximately 58 top-100 tumor clones were shared with paired adjacent lung. Overall survival was longer when the density of T cells in the blood was higher. Tumor trailed uninvolved adjacent lung in T cell clonality, which peaked there.

CDR1 is SGHRS, CDR2 YFSETQ, per germline. The CDR3 runs to 17 residues. Trimming took 0 bases from V and 7 from J, leaving 22 bases between them. Repertoires were generated with immunoSEQ multiplex PCR, while TCRdb's copy carries only in-frame clones and drops some. The sample lists tens of thousands of clones; roughly 90% were seen once. Concerning this clone itself: Its antigen is not identified.

The material sequenced was peripheral blood, taken before any cancer treatment. This chain connects TRBV5-1 to TRBJ2-5, with no clear D. This receptor was taken from a woman aged 35-75 years with stage I lung adenocarcinoma. DNA of the CDR3: TGCGCCAGCAGCTTGGGCCCTCGCCCCCAATACAAGACGACCCAGTACTTC. It yields the protein CASSLGPRPQYKTTQYF.